This is a list of T cell receptor beta chains from one sample in a study of T-cell reconstitution after alpha-beta-depleted transplantation in children. TCRdb re-called the PCR reads through MiXCR, storing one row per CDR3 protein. This table holds about 440,000 distinct CDR3 sequences, roughly 44% found once. The sample was PBMCs, taken before TCRalphabeta/CD19-depleted stem cell transplant. The receptor set was obtained from a girl aged 2-10 years with aplastic anemia, due to receive a stem cell transplant. CDR3s leave out the opening cysteine and the closing phenylalanine or tryptophan. Each record gives: V gene, J gene, clone size, CDR3 protein. For some rows the clone size is stated as once, few or many, or as a class when expanded; others skip it.

V gene: TRBV19; J gene: TRBJ1-1; clone size: .; CDR3 protein: ASSLGTDYMNTEAF
V gene: TRBV30; J gene: TRBJ1-6; clone size: few; CDR3 protein: AWSVLGDSPLH
V gene: TRBV28; J gene: TRBJ2-7; clone size: few; CDR3 protein: ASSVTGGGYEQY
V gene: TRBV29-1; J gene: TRBJ1-2; clone size: .; CDR3 protein: SVIVGRKNYGYT
V gene: TRBV7-8; J gene: TRBJ2-5; clone size: .; CDR3 protein: ASSLDDRESPYQETQY
V gene: TRBV5-1; J gene: TRBJ2-2; clone size: few; CDR3 protein: ASSSGSANTGELF
V gene: TRBV7-2; J gene: TRBJ2-1; clone size: many; CDR3 protein: ASSASGSNEQF
V gene: TRBV15; J gene: TRBJ2-2; clone size: .; CDR3 protein: ATSSNTGELF
V gene: TRBV29-1; J gene: TRBJ1-5; clone size: .; CDR3 protein: SVGNGNQPQH
V gene: TRBV19; J gene: TRBJ2-1; clone size: many; CDR3 protein: ASSITSVGYNEQF
V gene: TRBV28; J gene: TRBJ1-1; clone size: .; CDR3 protein: ASSADFTEAF
V gene: TRBV20-1; J gene: TRBJ1-3; clone size: .; CDR3 protein: SASRQPGNTIY
V gene: TRBV13; J gene: TRBJ2-5; clone size: many; CDR3 protein: ASSSRQGRQETQY
V gene: TRBV20-1; J gene: TRBJ2-5; clone size: .; CDR3 protein: SARDGVLAGVLQETQY
V gene: TRBV23-1; J gene: TRBJ1-5; clone size: .; CDR3 protein: ASSHTGDSPRNQPQH
V gene: TRBV7-9; J gene: TRBJ2-7; clone size: .; CDR3 protein: ASSLSGRGRSEQY
V gene: TRBV12-3/TRBV12-4; J gene: TRBJ2-5; clone size: many; CDR3 protein: ASRGVQETQY